This TCR beta chain was observed in a study of sequential checkpoint blockade in melanoma. Overall study context: Each arm's sequence ended with maintenance nivolumab.

This clone appeared a few times. The data were produced by immunoSEQ multiplex PCR, yet TCRdb's version contains in-frame clones alone and is incomplete. Of approximately 9,300 clones in the sample, around 80% are singletons; the top ten hold 50%. Described treatment: randomized to nivolumab then ipilimumab (arm A) or the reverse (arm B). Germline lookup yields CDR1 SGHDT and CDR2 YYEEEE. The CDR3 is 14 amino acids. V shed 5 bases and J 7 bases; nucleotides not matched to a gene: 7. The J gene is TRBJ2-7, the V gene TRBV5-6; 12 bases align to TRBD1. The source is a human donor with melanoma. The source material was CD8+ T cells sorted from blood (inferred from file names), sampled from a patient given nivolumab and ipilimumab in sequence. CDR3 DNA: TGTGCCAGCAGTCCGGGACAGGGGGCGAGGGAGCAGTACTTC. As protein: CASSPGQGAREQYF.